The T cell receptor (beta chain) described here comes from a study of T cells in Graves' hyperthyroidism and ophthalmopathy. Per germline, CDR1 MGHDK and CDR2 SYGVNS. This CDR3 region has 20 residues. V lost 4 bases to trimming and J lost 2 bases; unmatched junction nucleotides: 20. Regions amplified from RNA transcripts were the TCR beta CDR3 regions. HTBI primers were employed in a first-round RT-PCR of the TCR CDR3. One entry per CDR3 protein, called by TCRdb with MiXCR from the multiplex PCR reads. The sample yields about 350,000 distinct CDR3 sequences, about a sixth seen once. This clonotype showed up many times. Disease duration was under 3 months in the ophthalmopathy patients, who also had a Clinical Activity Score of at least 3 and a NOSPECS grade of at least 4.

The sequenced material came from blood. The gene calls are TRBV25-1 and TRBJ2-1, with 7 positions matching TRBD1. The clonotype comes from a woman between 35 and 50 years old with Graves' ophthalmopathy. CDR3 in amino acids: CASSANAGGGVYEPYNEQFF. Here the CDR3 DNA reads TGTGCCAGCAGTGCTAACGCAGGGGGTGGTGTTTACGAACCCTACAATGAGCAGTTCTTC. Full variable domain (remainder filled in from reference TRBV25-1 and TRBJ2-1): EADIYQTPRYLVIGTGKKITLECSQTMGHDKMYWYQQDPGMELHLIHYSYGVNSTEKGDLSSESTVSRIRTEHFPLTLESARPSHTSQYLCASSANAGGGVYEPYNEQFFGPGTRLTVL.